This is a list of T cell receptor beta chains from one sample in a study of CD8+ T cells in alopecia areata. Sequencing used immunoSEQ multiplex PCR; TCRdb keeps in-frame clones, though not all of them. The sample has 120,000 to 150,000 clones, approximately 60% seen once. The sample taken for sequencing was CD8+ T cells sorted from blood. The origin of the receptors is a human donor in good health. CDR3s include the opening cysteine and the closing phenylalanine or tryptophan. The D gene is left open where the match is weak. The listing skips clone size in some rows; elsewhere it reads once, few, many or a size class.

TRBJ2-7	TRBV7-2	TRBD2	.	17	CASSPLGAPGLPYEQYF	TGTGCCAGCAGCCCATTAGGGGCCCCGGGACTACCTTACGAGCAGTACTTC
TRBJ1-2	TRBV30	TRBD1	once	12	CAWSGDSYGYTF	TGTGCCTGGAGTGGGGACAGCTATGGCTACACCTTC
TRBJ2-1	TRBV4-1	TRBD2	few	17	CASSQDVWGLAANEQFF	TGCGCCAGCAGCCAAGATGTTTGGGGACTAGCGGCCAATGAGCAGTTCTTC
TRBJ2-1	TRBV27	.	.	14	CASSRVSPHNEQFF	TGTGCCAGCAGCCGGGTCTCGCCACACAATGAGCAGTTCTTC
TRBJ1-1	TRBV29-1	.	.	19	CSVEIPPGREERSFTEAFF	TGCAGCGTTGAGATCCCCCCCGGTAGGGAAGAAAGGTCGTTCACTGAAGCTTTCTTT
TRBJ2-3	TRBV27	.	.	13	CASSFGITDTQYF	TGTGCCAGCAGTTTCGGAATCACAGATACGCAGTATTTT
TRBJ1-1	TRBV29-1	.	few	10	CSGGTNEAFF	TGCAGCGGGGGGACAAACGAAGCTTTCTTT
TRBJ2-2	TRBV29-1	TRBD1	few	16	CSVEDLRTGRTGELFF	TGCAGCGTTGAAGATCTAAGGACAGGACGCACCGGGGAGCTGTTTTTT
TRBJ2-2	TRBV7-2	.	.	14	CASSLNNGVGELFF	TGTGCCAGCAGCTTGAATAACGGGGTCGGGGAGCTGTTTTTT
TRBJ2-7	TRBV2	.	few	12	CASSERGYEQYF	TGTGCCAGCAGTGAACGCGGCTACGAGCAGTACTTC
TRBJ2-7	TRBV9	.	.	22	CASSVEGETRDLRSRLVYEQYF	TGTGCCAGCAGCGTAGAGGGCGAAACACGGGACCTAAGGTCCAGGTTGGTCTACGAGCAGTACTTC
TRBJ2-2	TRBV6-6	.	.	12	CASSYLAGELFF	TGTGCCAGCAGTTATCTGGCCGGGGAGCTGTTTTTT
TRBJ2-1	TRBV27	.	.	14	CASSYGSPYNEQFF	TGTGCCAGCAGCTACGGGAGCCCCTACAATGAGCAGTTCTTC
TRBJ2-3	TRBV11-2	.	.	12	CASSLGGDTQYF	TGTGCCAGCAGCCTGGGGGGAGATACGCAGTATTTT
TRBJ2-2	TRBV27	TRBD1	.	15	CASSLTGLGTGELFF	TGTGCCAGCAGTCTGACAGGGTTGGGCACCGGGGAGCTGTTTTTT
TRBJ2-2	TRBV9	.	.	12	CASSVVAGELFF	TGTGCCAGCAGCGTAGTTGCCGGGGAGCTGTTTTTT
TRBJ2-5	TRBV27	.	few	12	CASSFKFREQYF	TGTGCCAGCAGTTTTAAATTCCGGGAGCAGTACTTC
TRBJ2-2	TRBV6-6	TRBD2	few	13	CASSRGETGELFF	TGTGCCAGCAGTCGGGGGGAAACCGGGGAGCTGTTTTTT
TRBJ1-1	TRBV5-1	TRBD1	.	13	CASSRGTGAGAFF	TGCGCCAGCAGCCGGGGGACAGGGGCAGGCGCTTTCTTT
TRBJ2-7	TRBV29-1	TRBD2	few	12	CSVELAAYEQYF	TGCAGCGTTGAACTAGCGGCCTACGAGCAGTACTTC
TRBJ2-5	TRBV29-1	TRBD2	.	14	CSVEGTTSGRPQYF	TGCAGCGTTGAGGGGACCACTAGCGGGAGACCCCAGTACTTC
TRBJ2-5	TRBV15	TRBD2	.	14	CATGRAGAAETQYF	TGTGCCACCGGTCGAGCGGGAGCTGCGGAGACCCAGTACTTC
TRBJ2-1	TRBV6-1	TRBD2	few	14	CASLAGELHNEQFF	TGTGCCAGTTTAGCGGGAGAGCTTCACAATGAGCAGTTCTTC
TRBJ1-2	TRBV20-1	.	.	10	CSAPSYGYTF	TGCAGTGCCCCTAGCTATGGCTACACCTTC
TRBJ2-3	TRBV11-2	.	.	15	CASTRGAGRTDTQYF	TGTGCCAGCACTCGAGGGGCAGGACGCACAGATACGCAGTATTTT
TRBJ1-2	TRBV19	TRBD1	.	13	CASSRQGSYGYTF	TGTGCCAGTAGCCGACAGGGGTCCTATGGCTACACCTTC
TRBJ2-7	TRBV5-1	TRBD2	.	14	CASSSEVAGYEQYF	TGCGCCAGCAGCTCGGAGGTAGCGGGGTACGAGCAGTACTTC
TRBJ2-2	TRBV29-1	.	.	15	CSVEGKTGPYGELFF	TGCAGCGTTGAAGGGAAAACAGGGCCGTACGGGGAGCTGTTTTTT
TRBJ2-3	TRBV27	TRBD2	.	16	CASSPYTSARGDTQYF	TGTGCCAGCAGTCCCTACACTAGCGCAAGAGGAGATACGCAGTATTTT
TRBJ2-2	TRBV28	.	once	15	CASSFYRGDTGELFF	TGTGCCAGCAGTTTTTACAGAGGAGACACCGGGGAGCTGTTTTTT
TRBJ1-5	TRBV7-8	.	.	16	CASSPFRGLSNQPQHF	TGTGCCAGCAGCCCCTTTCGGGGTTTAAGCAATCAGCCCCAGCATTTT
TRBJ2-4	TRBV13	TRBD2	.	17	CASSPRAAGAGGNIQYF	TGTGCCAGCAGCCCCCGGGCGGCGGGAGCCGGGGGAAACATTCAGTACTTC
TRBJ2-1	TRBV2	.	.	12	CASSEAGSEQFF	TGTGCCAGCAGTGAAGCTGGGAGTGAGCAGTTCTTC
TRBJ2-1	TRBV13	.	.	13	CASSLRSLNEQFF	TGCGCCAGCAGCCTCCGCTCCCTGAATGAGCAGTTCTTC
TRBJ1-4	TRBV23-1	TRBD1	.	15	CARGIPTGTNEKLFF	TGCGCCAGGGGTATACCGACAGGGACGAATGAAAAACTGTTTTTT
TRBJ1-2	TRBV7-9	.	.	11	CASSLADGHGF	TGTGCCAGCAGCTTAGCGGACGGCCACGGCTTC
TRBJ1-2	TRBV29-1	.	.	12	CSVEQRFYGYTF	TGCAGCGTTGAACAGCGCTTCTATGGCTACACCTTC
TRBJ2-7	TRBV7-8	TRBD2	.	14	CASSPRTSGYEQYF	TGTGCCAGCAGCCCTAGGACTAGCGGGTACGAGCAGTACTTC
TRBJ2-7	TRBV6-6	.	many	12	CASSLSSYEQYF	TGTGCCAGCAGTTTAAGCTCCTACGAGCAGTACTTC
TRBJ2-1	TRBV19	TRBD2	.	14	CATTGLAGGIEQFF	TGTGCCACTACCGGGCTAGCGGGAGGCATTGAGCAGTTCTTC
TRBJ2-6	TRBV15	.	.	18	CATSRVQESSSGANVLTF	TGTGCCACCAGCAGGGTCCAGGAGTCCTCCTCTGGGGCCAACGTCCTGACTTTC
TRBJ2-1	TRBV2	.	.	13	CASSEGPGHEQFF	TGTGCCAGCAGTGAAGGCCCAGGGCATGAGCAGTTCTTC
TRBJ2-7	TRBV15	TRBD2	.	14	CATSRDSTSGPGYF	TGTGCCACCAGCAGAGATTCGACTAGCGGGCCGGGGTACTTC
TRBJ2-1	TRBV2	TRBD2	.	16	CASSQPGLAAYNEQFF	TGTGCCAGCAGTCAGCCGGGACTAGCGGCCTACAATGAGCAGTTCTTC
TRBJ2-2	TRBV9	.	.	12	CASSVVTGELFF	TGTGCCAGCAGCGTAGTTACCGGGGAGCTGTTTTTT
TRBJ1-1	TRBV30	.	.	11	CAWSAGAEAFF	TGTGCCTGGAGTGCAGGGGCCGAAGCTTTCTTT
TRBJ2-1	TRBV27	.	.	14	CASRAWGGHNEQFF	TGTGCCAGCCGGGCCTGGGGCGGCCACAATGAGCAGTTCTTC
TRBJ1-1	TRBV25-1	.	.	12	CASNPGNTEAFF	TGTGCCAGCAATCCCGGGAACACTGAAGCTTTCTTT
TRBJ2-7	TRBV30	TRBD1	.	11	CARGTGYEQYF	TGTGCCCGGGGGACAGGCTACGAGCAGTACTTC
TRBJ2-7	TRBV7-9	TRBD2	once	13	CASSLLAPYEQYF	TGTGCCAGCAGTCTACTAGCGCCCTACGAGCAGTACTTC
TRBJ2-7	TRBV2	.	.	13	CASRRGTYDEQYF	TGTGCCAGCAGAAGGGGAACCTACGACGAGCAGTACTTC
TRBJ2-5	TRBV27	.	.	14	CASSLNKLQETQYF	TGTGCCAGCAGTTTAAACAAACTCCAAGAGACCCAGTACTTC
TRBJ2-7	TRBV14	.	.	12	CASSHSSYEQYF	TGTGCCAGCAGCCACTCTTCGTACGAGCAGTACTTC
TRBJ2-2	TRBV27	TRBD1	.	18	CASSLSTGQPFRTGELFF	TGTGCCAGCAGTTTATCGACGGGACAGCCCTTTCGGACCGGGGAGCTGTTTTTT
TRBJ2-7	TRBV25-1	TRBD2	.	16	CASSTWGGTIAYEQYF	TGTGCCAGCAGTACCTGGGGGGGGACTATAGCTTACGAGCAGTACTTC
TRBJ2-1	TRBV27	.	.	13	CASSLGRWNEQFF	TGTGCCAGCAGTCTGGGACGTTGGAATGAGCAGTTCTTC
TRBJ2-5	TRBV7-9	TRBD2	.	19	CASSLTEVPGLALQETQYF	TGTGCCAGCAGCTTAACAGAGGTCCCGGGACTAGCCTTACAAGAGACCCAGTACTTC
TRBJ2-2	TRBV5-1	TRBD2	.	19	CASSLAPLAGFANTGELFF	TGCGCCAGCAGCTTGGCCCCCCTAGCGGGGTTCGCGAACACCGGGGAGCTGTTTTTT
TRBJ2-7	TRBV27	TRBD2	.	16	CASSPVGSSGALRQYF	TGTGCCAGCAGTCCGGTCGGGTCTAGCGGGGCCCTCCGGCAGTACTTC